This T cell receptor (beta chain) was captured in a study of T-cell reconstitution after alpha-beta-depleted transplantation in children (dated by TCRdb to between 2015 and 2016). Some background on the complete study: Using TCR repertoire profiling, the study quantitatively followed how T-cell immune reconstitution unfolded in children after TCRalphabeta/CD19-depleted allogeneic hematopoietic cell transplantation.

From the germline V gene, CDR1 is LGHNA and CDR2 is YNFKEQ. The CDR3 starts with the cysteine, ends with the phenylalanine, and has 17 residues. Of the read, only the CDR3 DNA is kept; its 51 bases are in frame from base 1. Relative to germline, V is 3 bases shorter and J is 3 bases shorter, with 21 bases between their ends. This clonotype turned up a few times. There is no known antigen for this receptor. No much larger clone is present one base from it, and per-base qualities are unavailable. Library prep was done by PCR. Sequencing instrument: Illumina HiSeq 2500. To normalize quantification of the TCRbeta repertoire, the TCR libraries were built with molecular barcoding that relied on unique molecular identifiers. The raw public reads went through TCRdb reprocessing: fastp at Q25, MiXCR clone calling, in-frame beta chains kept. Merged by CDR3 protein, the rows form single entries marked with the most common genes and DNA. The sample table contains approximately 420,000 distinct CDR3 sequences; only one count was recorded for roughly a tenth of them. The top ten clones comprise roughly 5.5% of the sample.

The chain couples TRBV4-2 to TRBJ2-7, with no confidently assigned D gene. The sample consisted of PBMCs from the stem cell graft donor, taken from the stem cell graft. The source of this sequence is a human donor who donated a stem cell graft to a child with acute myeloid leukemia. The DNA reads TGTGCCAGCAGCCAGTTGCCTGAATTCGCGGTGGTCTACGAGCAGTACTTC. Translated, it reads CASSQLPEFAVVYEQYF.